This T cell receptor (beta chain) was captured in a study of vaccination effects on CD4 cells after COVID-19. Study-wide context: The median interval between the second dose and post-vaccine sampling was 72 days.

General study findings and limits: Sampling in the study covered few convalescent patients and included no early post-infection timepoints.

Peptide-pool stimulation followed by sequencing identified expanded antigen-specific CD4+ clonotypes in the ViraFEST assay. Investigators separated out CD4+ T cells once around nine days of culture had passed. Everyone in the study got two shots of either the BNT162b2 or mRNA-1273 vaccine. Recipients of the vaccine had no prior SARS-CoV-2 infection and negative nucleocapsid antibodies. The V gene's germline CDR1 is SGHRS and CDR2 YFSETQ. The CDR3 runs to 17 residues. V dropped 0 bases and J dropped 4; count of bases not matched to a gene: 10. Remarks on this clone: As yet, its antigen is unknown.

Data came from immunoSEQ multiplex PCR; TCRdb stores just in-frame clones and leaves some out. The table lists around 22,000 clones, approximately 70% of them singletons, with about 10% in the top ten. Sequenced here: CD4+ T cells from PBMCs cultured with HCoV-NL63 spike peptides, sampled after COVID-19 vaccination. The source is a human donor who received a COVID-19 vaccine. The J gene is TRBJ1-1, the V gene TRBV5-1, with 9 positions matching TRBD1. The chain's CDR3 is CASSLEGQGVGGTEAFF. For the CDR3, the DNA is TGCGCCAGCAGCTTGGAGGGACAGGGAGTAGGTGGCACTGAAGCTTTCTTT.